This T cell receptor (beta chain) is from a study of T cells in Graves' hyperthyroidism and ophthalmopathy (dated by TCRdb to the late 2010s). Some background on the complete study: Peripheral blood was sampled at the time of initial diagnosis, prior to any treatment. TCR V-J signatures able to tell the groups apart were searched for in a discovery cohort of 95 or so patients, of whom 43 had Graves' ophthalmopathy and 55 to 65 had stable Graves' hyperthyroidism. An independent validation cohort of about 19 hyperthyroidism patients and about 15 patients who later progressed to ophthalmopathy tested prospective prediction of ophthalmopathy. The 85 to 100 discovery patients were divided at random into training and test sets in a 7:3 ratio. In several Graves' hyperthyroidism patients, the study also compared T-cell repertoires from thyroid tissue with T-cell repertoires from blood. Once sampling was done, hyperthyroidism patients were given methimazole at a starting dose of 30 mg daily, whereas ophthalmopathy patients were given high-dose intravenous methylprednisolone. The paper describes TCR Vbeta CDR3 sequencing of 135 peripheral blood samples, made up of 43 ophthalmopathy patients, more than 70 hyperthyroidism patients and about 17 progressor patients.

TCR beta CDR3 regions were amplified from RNA transcripts. The first round of RT-PCR for the TCR CDR3 was performed with the HTBI primer set and the Qiagen OneStep RT-PCR kit. Libraries were constructed in a second round of multiplex PCR, after which size selection and purification were performed. Libraries were sequenced paired-end with 100 bp reads on an Illumina HiSeq2000. Under the source paper's analysis protocol: SOAPnuke was used to process the raw data, removing reads that contained adapters or uncalled bases, had a mean Phred below 15, or lacked an exact match to the constant primer or identifier. High-quality paired reads were merged with COPE v1.2.5, and unique nucleotide sequences were defined as clonotypes. Clonotypes were aligned to IMGT TRBV, TRBD and TRBJ reference segments using MiTCR v1.1. The analysis included only V-J combinations with a frequency above 0.0001, which together covered 98% to 99.2% of the repertoires. The TCS score was defined as the ratio of F50 (clonal expansion) to E x V (chaos), calculated using BLOSUM62-based TCRdist between CDR3 peptides within each V-J. Welch's t-statistics and random forest reduced several hundred V-J features to 10 to 15, which were used in a naive Bayes classifier (R e1071). The raw public data were reprocessed by TCRdb itself: fastp quality trimming at Q25, MiXCR clonotype calling, in-frame beta chains only. Rows merge per CDR3 protein into single entries with the most common DNA and genes. The V and J calls, along with clone size, are taken from TCRdb and not from the paper's own processing. Here the sample has 300,000 or so distinct CDR3 sequences; roughly 18% occur a single time. The top ten clones comprise about half of the sample.

The study at large found these results: No statistical method was used to fix the sample size in advance, and group allocation was not hidden from the investigators. In validation, progression to ophthalmopathy was predicted by the model with roughly 69% sensitivity and 72% to 80% specificity, a median of approximately 6.5 months before onset. Most expanded thyroid clonotypes (frequency above 0.001) were also found in blood, which suggests that blood repertoires may mirror thyroid immune responses. Ophthalmopathy was separated from stable hyperthyroidism by a 13 V-J signature model, with over 85% sensitivity and around 81% specificity obtained in cross-validation and 80%/75% obtained in testing.

From a lookup of the germline V gene, CDR1 and CDR2 are KGHDR and SFDVKD. The junction shows trimming of 9 bases on V and 2 bases on J, and the gene matches do not reach 7 bases of it. The CDR3 measures 14 amino acids from cysteine to phenylalanine. Solely the CDR3 DNA is kept, with 42 bases framed from the first base. As regards this clonotype: Its antigen is still unknown. No base-level quality is on record; no much larger clone is a single base apart.

Stable Graves' hyperthyroidism was defined as the absence of progression to ophthalmopathy over 18 months of follow-up. Hyperthyroidism patients were newly diagnosed, with disease duration under 2 months, and aged 18 to 65 years. The study excluded patients with uncontrolled infections, other autoimmune diseases, pregnancy or lactation. Diagnoses were based on clinical symptoms, serum thyroxine and TRAb, thyroid ultrasound and orbital computed tomography. PBMCs were isolated from roughly 10 ml of fresh peripheral blood by Ficoll-Paque density gradient centrifugation. Total RNA was extracted with Trizol reagent, and quality was checked on an Agilent 2100 Bioanalyzer.

The specimen was blood. The chain couples TRBV24-1 to TRBJ2-3, with 7 bases aligning to TRBD2. This receptor was obtained from a woman aged 45-59 years with Graves' hyperthyroidism. The CDR3 reads CATRRAGATDTQYF. The DNA sequence is TGTGCCACCCGCAGGGCGGGAGCCACAGATACGCAGTATTTT.